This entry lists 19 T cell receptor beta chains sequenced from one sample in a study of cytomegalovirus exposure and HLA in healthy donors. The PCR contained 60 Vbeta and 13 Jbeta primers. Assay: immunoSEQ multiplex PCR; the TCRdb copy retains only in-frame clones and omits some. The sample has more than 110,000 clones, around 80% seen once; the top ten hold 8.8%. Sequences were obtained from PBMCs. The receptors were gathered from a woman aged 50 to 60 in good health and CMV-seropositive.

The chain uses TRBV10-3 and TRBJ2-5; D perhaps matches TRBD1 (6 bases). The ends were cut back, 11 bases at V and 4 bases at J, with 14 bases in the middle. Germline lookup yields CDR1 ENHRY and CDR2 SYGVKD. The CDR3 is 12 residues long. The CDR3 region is CASRGGGETQYF. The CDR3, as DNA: TGTGCCTCTCGAGGGGGTGGAGAGACCCAGTACTTC.

The CDR3 coding sequence is TGTGCCAGCAAACTGGACAGGGGGGGCACCGGGGAGCTGTTTTTT. Its translation: CASKLDRGGTGELFF. This rearrangement joins TRBV27 to TRBJ2-2; 10 bases are shared with TRBD1. CDR3 length: 15 amino acids. The V gene's germline CDR1 is MNHEY and CDR2 SMNVEV (reference sequence). V lost 7 bases and J lost 4; bases outside the gene matches: 6.

This chain's CDR3 is CATAQGVYTEAFF. CDR3 coding DNA: TGTGCCACTGCACAGGGTGTCTACACTGAAGCTTTCTTT. The genes are TRBV15 and TRBJ1-1; weak D call: TRBD1 (6 bases). In germline, CDR1 is LNHNV, CDR2 YYDKDF (reference sequence). V shed 9 bases and J shed 3 bases, with 14 bases lying between them. The CDR3 is made up of 13 amino acids.

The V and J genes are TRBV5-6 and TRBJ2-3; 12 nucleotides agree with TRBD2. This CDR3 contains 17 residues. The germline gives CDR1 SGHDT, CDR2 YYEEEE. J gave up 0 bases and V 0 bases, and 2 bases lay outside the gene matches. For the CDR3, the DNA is TGTGCCAGCAGCTTGGAACTAGCGGGGGGAAGCACAGATACGCAGTATTTT. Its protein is CASSLELAGGSTDTQYF.

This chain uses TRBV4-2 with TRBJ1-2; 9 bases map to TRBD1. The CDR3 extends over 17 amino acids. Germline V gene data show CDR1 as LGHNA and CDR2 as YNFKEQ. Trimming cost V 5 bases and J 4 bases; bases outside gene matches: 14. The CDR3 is CASSYLLQGASLYGYTF. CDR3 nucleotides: TGTGCCAGCAGCTACCTGCTACAGGGGGCGTCACTCTATGGCTACACCTTC.

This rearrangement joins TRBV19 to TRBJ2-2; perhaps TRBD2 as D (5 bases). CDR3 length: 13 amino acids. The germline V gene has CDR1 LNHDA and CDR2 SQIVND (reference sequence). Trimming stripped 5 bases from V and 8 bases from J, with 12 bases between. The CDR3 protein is CASSLREMGELFF. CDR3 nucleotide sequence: TGTGCCAGTAGTCTCCGGGAAATGGGGGAGCTGTTTTTT.

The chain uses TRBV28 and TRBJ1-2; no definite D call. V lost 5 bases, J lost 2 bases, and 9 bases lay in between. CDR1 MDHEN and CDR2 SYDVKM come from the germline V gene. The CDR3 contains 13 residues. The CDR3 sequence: CASSERENYGYTF. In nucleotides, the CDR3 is TGTGCCAGCAGTGAACGGGAAAACTATGGCTACACCTTC.

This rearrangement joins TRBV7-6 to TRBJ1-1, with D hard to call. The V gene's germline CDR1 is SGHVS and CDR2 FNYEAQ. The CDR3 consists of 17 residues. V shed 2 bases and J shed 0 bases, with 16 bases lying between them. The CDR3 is CASSLMVDSFMNTEAFF. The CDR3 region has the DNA TGTGCCAGCAGCTTAATGGTAGATAGTTTCATGAACACTGAAGCTTTCTTT.

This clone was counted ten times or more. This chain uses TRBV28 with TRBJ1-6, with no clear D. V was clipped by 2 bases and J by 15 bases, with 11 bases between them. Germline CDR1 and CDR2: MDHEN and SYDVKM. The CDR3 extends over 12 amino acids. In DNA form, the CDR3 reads TGTGCCAGCAGTTTAGAGGGAGATGGCCTCCACTTT. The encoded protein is CASSLEGDGLHF.

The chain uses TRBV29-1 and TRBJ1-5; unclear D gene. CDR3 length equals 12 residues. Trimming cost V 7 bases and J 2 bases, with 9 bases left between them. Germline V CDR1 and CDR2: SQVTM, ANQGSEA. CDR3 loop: CSALGRNQPQHF. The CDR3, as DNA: TGCAGCGCCCTGGGCCGCAATCAGCCCCAGCATTTT.

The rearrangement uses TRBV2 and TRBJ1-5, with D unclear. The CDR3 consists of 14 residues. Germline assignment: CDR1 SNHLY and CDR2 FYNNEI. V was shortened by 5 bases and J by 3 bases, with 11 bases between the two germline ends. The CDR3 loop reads CASSYSVSNQPQHF. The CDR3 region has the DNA TGTGCCAGCAGTTATTCGGTATCCAATCAGCCCCAGCATTTT.

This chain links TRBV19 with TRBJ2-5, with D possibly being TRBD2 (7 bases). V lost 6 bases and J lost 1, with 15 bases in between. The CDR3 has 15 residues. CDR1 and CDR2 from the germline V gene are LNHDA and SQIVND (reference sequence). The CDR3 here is CASSRGGATQETQYF. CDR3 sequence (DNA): TGTGCCAGTAGCCGCGGGGGCGCCACCCAAGAGACCCAGTACTTC.

The CDR3 sequence is CASSQDLVGGSRDTQYF. The CDR3 DNA follows: TGTGCCAGCAGCCAAGATCTAGTCGGGGGATCACGAGATACGCAGTATTTT. The genes are TRBV14 and TRBJ2-3; D might be TRBD2 (6 bases). Per germline, CDR1 SGHDN and CDR2 FVKESK. Trimming took off 0 bases at V and 5 bases at J, with 18 bases between the two ends. The CDR3 has 17 residues.

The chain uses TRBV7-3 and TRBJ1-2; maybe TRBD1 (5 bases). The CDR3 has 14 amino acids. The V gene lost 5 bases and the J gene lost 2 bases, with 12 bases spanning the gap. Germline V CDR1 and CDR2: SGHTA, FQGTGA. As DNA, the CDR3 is TGTGCCAGCAGCCCTAGTAGGGGCAACTATGGCTACACCTTC. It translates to CASSPSRGNYGYTF.

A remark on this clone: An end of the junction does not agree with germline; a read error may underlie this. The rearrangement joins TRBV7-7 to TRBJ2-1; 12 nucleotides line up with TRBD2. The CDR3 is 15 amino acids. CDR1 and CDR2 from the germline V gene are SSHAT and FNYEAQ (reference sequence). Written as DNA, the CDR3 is TGTGCTAGCAGCGCGACTAGCGGGGGCTACAATGAGCAGTTCTTC. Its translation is CASSATSGGYNEQFF.

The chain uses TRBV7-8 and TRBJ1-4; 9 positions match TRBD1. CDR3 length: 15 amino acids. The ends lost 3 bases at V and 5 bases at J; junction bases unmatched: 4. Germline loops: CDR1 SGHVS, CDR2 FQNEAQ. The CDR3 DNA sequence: TGTGCCAGCAGCTTCCGGGACAGGGACAATGAAAAACTGTTTTTT. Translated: CASSFRDRDNEKLFF.

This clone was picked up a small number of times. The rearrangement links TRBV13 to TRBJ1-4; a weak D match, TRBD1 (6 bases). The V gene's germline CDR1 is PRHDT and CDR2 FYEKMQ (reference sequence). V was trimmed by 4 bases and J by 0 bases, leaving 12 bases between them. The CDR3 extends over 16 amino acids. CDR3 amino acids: CASSSQAGATNEKLFF. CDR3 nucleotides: TGTGCCAGCAGCTCGCAGGCAGGGGCAACTAATGAAAAACTGTTTTTT.

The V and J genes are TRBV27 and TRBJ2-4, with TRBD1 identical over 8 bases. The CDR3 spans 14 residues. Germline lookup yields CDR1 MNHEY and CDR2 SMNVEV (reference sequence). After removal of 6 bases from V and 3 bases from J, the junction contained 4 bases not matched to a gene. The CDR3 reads CASSYRGYKNIQYF. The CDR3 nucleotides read TGTGCCAGCAGCTACAGGGGGTACAAAAACATTCAGTACTTC.

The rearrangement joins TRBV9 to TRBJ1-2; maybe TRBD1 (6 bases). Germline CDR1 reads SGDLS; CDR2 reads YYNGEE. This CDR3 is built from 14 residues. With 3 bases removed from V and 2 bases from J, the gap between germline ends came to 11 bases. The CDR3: CASSASTGNYGYTF. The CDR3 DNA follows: TGTGCCAGCAGCGCTTCAACAGGGAACTATGGCTACACCTTC.